Shown below are 15 T cell receptor beta chains from a single sample sequenced in a study of cytomegalovirus exposure and HLA in healthy donors. With 60 Vbeta and 13 Jbeta primers, the PCR was carried out. Generated by immunoSEQ multiplex PCR, the TCRdb table keeps only in-frame clones and is missing some. Of 60,000 to 100,000 clones listed, 78% were seen once; the top ten hold 1.6%. The specimen sequenced was PBMCs. All receptors come from a man between 35 and 55 years old in good health and CMV-seronegative.

The rearrangement links TRBV18 to TRBJ1-2, with 7 bases aligning to TRBD1. This CDR3 has 14 amino acids. Looked up from germline, CDR1 is KGHSH and CDR2 is LQKENI. Losses at the gene ends were 3 bases for V and 3 bases for J; bases not matched to a gene: 4. The CDR3 region has the DNA TGTGCCAGCTCACCGGGCACAGGGGACTATGGCTACACCTTC. This gives the protein CASSPGTGDYGYTF.

The rearrangement uses TRBV7-8 and TRBJ2-5; TRBD2 agrees at 7 bases. The J call is in doubt because the DNA end fits TRBJ2-7 better. Germline CDR1 is SGHVS and CDR2 is FQNEAQ. The CDR3 has 13 residues. The CDR3 is CASTLGGSYEQYF. As DNA, the CDR3 is TGTGCCAGCACCCTGGGGGGGTCCTACGAGCAGTACTTC.

V and J are TRBV11-1 and TRBJ2-5, with D uncertain. Trimming stripped 1 base from V and 5 bases from J, with 8 bases between. Looked up from germline, CDR1 is SGHAT and CDR2 is FQDESV (reference sequence). This CDR3 has 13 amino acids. The CDR3 coding sequence is TGTGCCAGCAGCTTAGTCGTCCCGGAGACCCAGTACTTC. Translation gives CASSLVVPETQYF.

This rearrangement joins TRBV7-8 to TRBJ1-1; a possible D gene is TRBD1 (5 bases). V was cut by 1 base and J by 1 base, with 7 bases left in between. The germline V gene encodes CDR1 SGHVS and CDR2 FQNEAQ. The CDR3 covers 14 residues. CDR3 region: CASSLEQANTEAFF. The CDR3 nucleotides read TGTGCCAGCAGCTTAGAACAGGCGAACACTGAAGCTTTCTTT.

V usage is TRBV6-6 and J usage is TRBJ2-2; D possibly corresponds to TRBD2 (5 bases). The V and J ends lost 10 bases and 4 bases respectively, with 16 bases between them. Germline V CDR1 and CDR2: MNHNY, SVGAGI (reference sequence). The CDR3 length is 14 residues. As DNA, the CDR3 is TGTGCCATCAGCCTGGACGGACTCACCGGGGAGCTGTTTTTT. Translated: CAISLDGLTGELFF.

V is TRBV6-5 and J is TRBJ1-4; TRBD1 is a possible D gene (5 bases). The CDR3 runs 15 residues. Germline CDR1 reads MNHEY; CDR2 reads SVGAGI. V was clipped by 2 bases and J by 6 bases, with 13 bases between them. The CDR3 reads CASSYGGAGDEKLFF. CDR3 coding DNA: TGTGCCAGCAGTTACGGCGGGGCGGGTGATGAAAAACTGTTTTTT.

The genes are TRBV4-1 and TRBJ2-3; TRBD2 is a possible D gene (7 bases). Trimming removed 2 bases from V and 0 bases from J, with 21 bases in between. Germline V gene lookup returns CDR1 MGHRA and CDR2 YSYEKL. The CDR3 runs 19 residues. The CDR3 reads CASSQTLGGRDTSTDTQYF. In DNA, the CDR3 is TGCGCCAGCAGCCAAACCCTGGGGGGGCGGGACACTAGCACAGATACGCAGTATTTT.

This rearrangement joins TRBV5-8 to TRBJ1-5; 9 positions agree with TRBD1. There are 15 residues in the CDR3. Germline-derived CDR1 and CDR2 are SGHTS and YDEGEE. The V gene end was trimmed by 6 bases and the J gene end by 1 base; junction bases not matched to a gene: 5. CDR3 in amino acids: CASIMGTGSNQPQHF. CDR3 nucleotides: TGTGCCAGCATCATGGGGACAGGGAGCAATCAGCCCCAGCATTTT.

The rearrangement uses TRBV6-6 and TRBJ1-4, with 7 bases matching TRBD1. This CDR3 comprises 15 residues. V gave up 5 bases and J gave up 7 bases; unmatched junction bases: 10. Germline V CDR1 and CDR2: MNHNY, SVGAGI (reference sequence). The CDR3 region has the DNA TGTGCCAGCAGTCGACCGGGACAGAGGGGTGAAAAACTGTTTTTT. Its translation: CASSRPGQRGEKLFF.

This chain connects TRBV15 to TRBJ2-2, with TRBD1 as a possible D gene (5 bases). V was cut by 5 bases and J by 4 bases, with 14 bases left in between. This CDR3 spans 15 amino acids. Looked up from germline, CDR1 is LNHNV and CDR2 is YYDKDF (reference sequence). Here the CDR3 DNA reads TGTGCCACCAGCGTCGGACAATTCAGCACCGGGGAGCTGTTTTTT. It encodes CATSVGQFSTGELFF.

The table lists this clone with a count of one. The rearrangement joins TRBV30 to TRBJ1-1; D remains unclear. Looked up from germline, CDR1 is GTSNPN and CDR2 is SVGIG (reference sequence). The germline V and J ends were trimmed by 0 bases and 0 bases, with 17 bases remaining between them. This CDR3 contains 17 residues. CDR3 in DNA: TGTGCCTGGAGTGTACTGTCCGTCCGGGAGATGAACACTGAAGCTTTCTTT. Protein: CAWSVLSVREMNTEAFF.

The chain couples TRBV5-6 to TRBJ1-1; maybe TRBD1 (6 bases). The CDR3 loop spans 14 amino acids. The germline V gene encodes CDR1 SGHDT and CDR2 YYEEEE. The germline V and J ends were trimmed by 6 bases and 1 base, with 13 bases remaining between them. The CDR3 nucleotides are TGTGCCAGCACGAGAAAGGACAGGAACACTGAAGCTTTCTTT. Protein product: CASTRKDRNTEAFF.

The CDR3 DNA reads TGTGCCAGCAGCTTTGGACAGCAAGAGACCCAGTACTTC. Translation: CASSFGQQETQYF. The chain couples TRBV7-2 to TRBJ2-5, with D possibly being TRBD1 (6 bases). The CDR3 spans 13 residues. Germline V CDR1 and CDR2: SGHTA, FQGNSA. Trimming removed 3 bases from V and 2 bases from J, with 7 bases in between.

The rearrangement uses TRBV11-2 and TRBJ2-3; possible D gene TRBD2, 5 bases. CDR1 SGHAT and CDR2 FQNNGV come from the germline V gene. Trimming removed 5 bases from V and 6 bases from J, with 21 bases in between. CDR3 size: 16 residues. This CDR3 is CASSPFGSGTRDTQYF. Here the CDR3 DNA reads TGTGCCAGCAGCCCCTTCGGGTCGGGAACTCGGGATACGCAGTATTTT.

As concerns this clone: Distinct nucleotide sequences in the sample also encode this CDR3. This rearrangement joins TRBV2 to TRBJ2-5; weak D call: TRBD2 (5 bases). Trimming pared 9 bases from V and 5 bases from J, leaving 22 bases between. This CDR3 has 15 amino acids. Germline loops: CDR1 SNHLY, CDR2 FYNNEI. In DNA, the CDR3 is TGTGCCAGTACTCGAGGGAACCCCCTTGGGGAGACCCAGTACTTC. This codes for CASTRGNPLGETQYF.